The 10 T cell receptor beta chains below all came from one sample that was sequenced in a study of T cell clonality in common variable immunodeficiency. Sequenced by immunoSEQ multiplex PCR; TCRdb stores in-frame clones only, minus some. Recorded here are 30,000 to 40,000 clones, with no singletons, and the ten leading clones hold under 3%. The sample was peripheral blood mononuclear cells. The receptors were sampled from a person aged 18 to 70 in good health.

This clone was seen at least ten times. The observed sequence ends 3 residues before the CDR3 terminus, with the missing tail filled in from the germline J gene. This chain links TRBV5-4 with TRBJ2-5, with 8 bases fitting TRBD1. The germline CDR1 and CDR2 sequences are SGHNT and YYREEE (reference sequence). The V gene end was trimmed by 2 bases and the J gene end by 2 bases; junction bases not matched to a gene: 5. This CDR3 contains 15 residues. The covered CDR3 bases are TGTGCCAGCAGCTTATCAGGGGGCTGGCAAGAGACC. This encodes CASSLSGGWQET. The entire CDR3 sequence reads CASSLSGGWQETQYF.

This clone has ten or more counts. Coverage ceases 3 residues before the CDR3 finishes, and the germline J gene fills in the end. The chain couples TRBV7-9 to TRBJ1-2; maybe TRBD1 (5 bases). V was trimmed by 1 base and J by 4 bases, leaving 13 bases between them. The CDR3 consists of 15 residues. Germline loops: CDR1 SEHNR, CDR2 FQNEAQ (reference sequence). The CDR3 region is CASSLVPPGFYGYTF. The CDR3 DNA, read in part, is TGTGCCAGCAGCTTAGTACCCCCAGGGTTCTATGGC.

This clone was seen repeatedly, ten times or more. With the read ending 3 residues before the CDR3 end, the germline J gene is used to fill in that end. V usage is TRBV5-4 and J usage is TRBJ1-3, with TRBD1 matching 7 bases. The CDR3 spans 16 residues. The V and J ends lost 3 bases and 0 bases, in that order; junction bases with no gene match: 6. CDR1 is SGHNT, CDR2 YYREEE, per germline (reference sequence). The DNA read from the CDR3 is TGTGCCAGCAGCTCAAGGACAGGCGTCTCTGGAAACACC. Translation: CASSSRTGVSGNT. The entire CDR3 protein is CASSSRTGVSGNTIYF. Full variable domain (outside the CDR3, taken from reference TRBV5-4 and TRBJ1-3): ETGVTQSPTHLIKTRGQQVTLRCSSQSGHNTVSWYQQALGQGPQFIFQYYREEENGRGNFPPRFSGLQFPNYSSELNVNALELDDSALYLCASSSRTGVSGNTIYFGEGSWLTVV.

This clone was detected many times. The read terminates 3 residues ahead of where the CDR3 ends, so the germline J gene completes it. The V gene is TRBV4-1, the J gene TRBJ2-5; a possible D gene is TRBD1 (5 bases). V was clipped by 2 bases and J by 5 bases, with 15 bases between them. Germline lookup yields CDR1 MGHRA and CDR2 YSYEKL. CDR3 length: 15 amino acids. The sequenced part of the CDR3 DNA is TGCGCCAGCAGCCAATTAGCAGACAGTCGGGAGACC. Translating gives CASSQLADSRET. The whole CDR3 protein reads CASSQLADSRETQYF.

This clone occurred many times. The CDR3 goes on 3 residues after the read ends, and that part is filled in from the germline J gene. V gene TRBV20-1 combines with J gene TRBJ2-7; maybe TRBD1 (5 bases). The CDR3 spans 11 residues. From germline, CDR1 is DFQATT and CDR2 SNEGSKA (reference sequence). Trimming stripped 8 bases from V and 2 bases from J, with 10 bases between. The sequenced CDR3 bases are TGCAGTCCCCAGGGCCCCTACGAG. It yields the protein CSPQGPYE. The whole CDR3 reads CSPQGPYEQYF.

This clone occurred many times. The read halts 3 residues ahead of the CDR3 end, with the missing end drawn from the germline J gene. The genes are TRBV30 and TRBJ2-3; 12 bases align to TRBD2. V gave up 3 bases and J gave up 0 bases; unmatched junction bases: 4. In germline, CDR1 is GTSNPN, CDR2 SVGIG (reference sequence). The CDR3 loop spans 16 amino acids. The sequenced CDR3 bases are TGTGCCTGGAGGAACGGACTAGCGGGGAGCACAGATACG. Its protein is CAWRNGLAGSTDT. The full CDR3 is CAWRNGLAGSTDTQYF.

This clone was recorded many times. The read ends 3 residues before the CDR3 terminus; that terminus is restored from the germline J gene. Other DNA sequences in this specimen translate into the identical CDR3. The chain uses TRBV19 and TRBJ1-4; TRBD1 might be the D (6 bases). Trimming took off 3 bases at V and 6 bases at J, with 11 bases between the two ends. Germline loops: CDR1 LNHDA, CDR2 SQIVND (reference sequence). The CDR3 sequence is 14 residues long. CDR3 residues: CASSIGDTDEKLFF. Partial CDR3 DNA: TGTGCCAGTAGTATCGGGGACACGGATGAAAAA.

This clone was seen many times. The read comes to an end 3 residues before the CDR3 does, leaving the germline J gene to fill in the end. The J gene is TRBJ1-3, the V gene TRBV6-1; 8 positions match TRBD1. Germline-derived CDR1 and CDR2 are MNHNS and SASEGT. The V and J ends lost 4 bases and 3 bases, in that order; junction bases with no gene match: 5. The CDR3 has 15 residues. This chain's CDR3 is CASSAGQDGGNTIYF. The part of the CDR3 DNA that was read is TGTGCCAGCAGTGCGGGACAGGACGGTGGAAACACC.

This clone was observed many times. The read finishes 3 residues shy of the CDR3 end, and the germline J gene is used to complete it. The chain links TRBV7-9 to TRBJ2-3; D is unresolved. This CDR3 has 11 residues. Per the germline V gene, CDR1 is SEHNR and CDR2 is FQNEAQ (reference sequence). The V end lost 7 bases, the J end lost 8 bases, and 10 bases lay between the germline ends. The part of the CDR3 DNA that was read is TGTGCCAGCACCCTTGAGGTTACG. This translates into CASTLEVT. The CDR3 in full is CASTLEVTQYF.

Many counts were recorded for this clone. Sequencing ends 3 residues short of the CDR3 end; the germline J gene provides the rest. The genes are TRBV10-3 and TRBJ2-7; D possibly corresponds to TRBD2 (6 bases). This CDR3 spans 12 amino acids. V lost 6 bases to trimming and J lost 3 bases, with 9 bases between them. Looked up from germline, CDR1 is ENHRY and CDR2 is SYGVKD. CDR3 DNA (partial): TGTGCCATCAGCGGACTAAGCTACGAG. It yields the protein CAISGLSYE. In full, the CDR3 reads CAISGLSYEQYF.